Listed below are T cell receptor beta chains from one sample, sequenced in a study of blood T cell repertoires in COVID-19. Method: immunoSEQ multiplex PCR; TCRdb's copy keeps in-frame clones and lacks some. The table records 140,000 to 150,000 clones, over 75% of them present only once. The sample taken for sequencing was peripheral blood. The origin of the receptors is a man aged 55 to 69 with active or convalescent COVID-19. Each CDR3 is given with its conserved first and last residue.

v_call cdr3_aa
TRBV5-5 CASSLRPGEGYTF
TRBV11-2 CASRWGQGDYETQYF
TRBV28 CASSTPGVAGENNEQFF
TRBV28 CASSPGQGWGQPQHF
TRBV14 CASSLRVGSSYEQYF
TRBV28 CASSPAVPEQYF
TRBV5-1 CASSLAAEGGGYTF
TRBV20-1 CSASPHSGNTIYF
TRBV28 CASSPAGKNQPQHF
TRBV19 CASSIMSSGRRTDTQYF
TRBV7-2 CASSLERTGRGYTF
TRBV15 CATSRGQGANYGYTF
TRBV24-1 CATSAGTSGYQETQYF
TRBV27 CASSPGGGSSYEQYF
TRBV19 CASSYSAGGWLEAFF
TRBV7-8 CASRATSGSSYNEQFF
TRBV28 CASSYFRGGETQYF
TRBV2 CASRRDREFREQYF
TRBV19 CASSSRGQGNQPQHF
TRBV30 CAWSVGAGGEQYF
TRBV5-1 CASSKDRGQREQFF
TRBV5-1 CASSLQGFGNVLTF
TRBV28 CASSSPAERSPLHF
TRBV6-5 CATKTGGFYGYTF
TRBV5-1 CASTFGVKGGTEQFF
TRBV10-3 CAISAFTDEETQYF
TRBV7-8 CASSLDTGRGNQPQHF
TRBV6-1 CASSEPSETQHF
TRBV7-2 CASRSTSGGEQFF
TRBV4-3 CASSLTGAGYQPQHF
TRBV7-2 CASSLLGQPQHF
TRBV7-2 CASSLSGTSGVPYEQYF
TRBV6-5 CASSKTGFGAFF
TRBV7-9 CASSLDRVVDTQYF
TRBV4-2 CATRTGSNEKLFF
TRBV9 CASSEGRQGVSPLHF
TRBV7-2 CASSLDRGDEKLFF
TRBV5-4 CASGLRAGGEQFF
TRBV24-1 CATSGSSYNSPLHF
TRBV10-3 CAISESGQGAGNQPQHF
TRBV19 CASSIRAGNGYEQYF
TRBV9 CASGLAGGEQYF
TRBV7-9 CASSPSGTVTEAFF
TRBV2 CASSEQGLLAGAYNEQFF
TRBV7-9 CASSPNPGVGGNQPQHF